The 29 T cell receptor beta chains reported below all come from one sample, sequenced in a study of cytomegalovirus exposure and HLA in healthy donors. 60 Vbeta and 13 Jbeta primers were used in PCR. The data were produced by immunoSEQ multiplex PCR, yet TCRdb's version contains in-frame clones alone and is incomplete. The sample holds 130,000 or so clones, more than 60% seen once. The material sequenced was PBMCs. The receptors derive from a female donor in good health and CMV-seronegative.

The chain's CDR3 is CASTPGIVNTDTQYF. As DNA, the CDR3 is TGTGCCAGCACCCCAGGGATTGTGAACACAGATACGCAGTATTTT. The gene calls are TRBV5-8 and TRBJ2-3, with D perhaps TRBD1 (5 bases). CDR1 and CDR2 (germline): SGHTS, YDEGEE. The CDR3 is 15 amino acids. Trimming took off 6 bases at V and 2 bases at J, with 16 bases between the two ends.

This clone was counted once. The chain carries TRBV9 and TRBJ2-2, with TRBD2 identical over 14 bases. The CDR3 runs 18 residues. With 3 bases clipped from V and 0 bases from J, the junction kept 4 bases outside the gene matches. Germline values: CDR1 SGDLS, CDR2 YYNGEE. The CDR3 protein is CASSGGLAGVANTGELFF. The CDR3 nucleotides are TGTGCCAGCAGCGGGGGACTAGCGGGAGTAGCGAACACCGGGGAGCTGTTTTTT.

The CDR3 DNA reads as TGTGCCAGCAGTGCGACAGGGTCAATGAACACTGAAGCTTTCTTT. This codes for CASSATGSMNTEAFF. V gene TRBV6-5 combines with J gene TRBJ1-1; TRBD1 aligns across 7 bases. This CDR3 is 15 amino acids long. V trimming: 5 bases; J trimming: 0 bases; junction bases outside the gene matches: 6. Germline V gene sequence: CDR1 MNHEY, CDR2 SVGAGI.

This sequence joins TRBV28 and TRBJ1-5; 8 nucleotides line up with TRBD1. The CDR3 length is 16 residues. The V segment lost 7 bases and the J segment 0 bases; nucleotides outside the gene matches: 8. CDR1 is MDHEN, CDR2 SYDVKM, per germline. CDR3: CASTWDRIDSNQPQHF. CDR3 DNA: TGTGCCAGCACCTGGGACAGGATTGATAGCAATCAGCCCCAGCATTTT.

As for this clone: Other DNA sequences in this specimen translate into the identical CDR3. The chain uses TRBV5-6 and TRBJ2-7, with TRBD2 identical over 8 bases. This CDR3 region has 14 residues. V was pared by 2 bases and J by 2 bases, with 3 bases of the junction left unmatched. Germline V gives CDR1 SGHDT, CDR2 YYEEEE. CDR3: CASSFPGLAYEQYF. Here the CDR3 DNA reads TGTGCCAGCAGCTTTCCGGGACTAGCCTACGAGCAGTACTTC.

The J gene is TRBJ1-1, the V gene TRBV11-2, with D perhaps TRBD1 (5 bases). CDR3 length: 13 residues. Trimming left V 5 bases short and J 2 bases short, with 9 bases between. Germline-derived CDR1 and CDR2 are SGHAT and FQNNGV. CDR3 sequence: CASSPGLNTEAFF. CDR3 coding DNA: TGTGCCAGCAGCCCAGGGCTTAACACTGAAGCTTTCTTT.

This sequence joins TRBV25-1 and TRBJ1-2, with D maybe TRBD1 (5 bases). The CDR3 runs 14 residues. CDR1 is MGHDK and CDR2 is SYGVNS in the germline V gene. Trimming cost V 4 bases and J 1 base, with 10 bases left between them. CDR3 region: CASSATGGNYGYTF. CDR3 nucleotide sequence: TGTGCCAGCAGTGCGACCGGGGGTAACTATGGCTACACCTTC.

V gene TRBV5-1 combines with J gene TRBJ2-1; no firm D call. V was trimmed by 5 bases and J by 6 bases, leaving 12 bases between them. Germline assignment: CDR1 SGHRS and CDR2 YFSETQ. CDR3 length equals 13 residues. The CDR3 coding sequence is TGCGCCAGCAGTTCGCGGTTGGGCAATGAGCAGTTCTTC. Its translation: CASSSRLGNEQFF.

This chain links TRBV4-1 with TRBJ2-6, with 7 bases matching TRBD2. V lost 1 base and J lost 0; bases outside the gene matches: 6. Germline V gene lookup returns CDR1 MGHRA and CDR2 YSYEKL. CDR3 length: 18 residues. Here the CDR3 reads CASSQVALAASGANVLTF. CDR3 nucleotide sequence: TGCGCCAGCAGCCAAGTGGCGCTAGCGGCCTCTGGGGCCAACGTCCTGACTTTC.

The CDR3 DNA sequence: TGCGCCAGCAGCCAAGGACAGGGGGCGGGAAACACCATATATTTT. This sequence encodes CASSQGQGAGNTIYF. The gene calls are TRBV4-1 and TRBJ1-3, with 10 bases that match TRBD1. CDR1 is MGHRA and CDR2 is YSYEKL in the germline V gene. V shed 1 base and J 4 bases; nucleotides not matched to a gene: 1. The CDR3 runs to 15 residues.

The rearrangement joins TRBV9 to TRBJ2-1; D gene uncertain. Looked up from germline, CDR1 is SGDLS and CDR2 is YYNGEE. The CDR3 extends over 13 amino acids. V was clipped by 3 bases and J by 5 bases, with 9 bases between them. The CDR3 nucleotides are TGTGCCAGCAGCGCCCTACGGGACAATGAGCAGTTCTTC. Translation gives CASSALRDNEQFF.

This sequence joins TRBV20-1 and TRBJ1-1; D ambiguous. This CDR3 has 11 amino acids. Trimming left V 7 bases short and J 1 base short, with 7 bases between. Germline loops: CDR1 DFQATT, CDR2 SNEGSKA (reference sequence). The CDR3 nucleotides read TGCAGTGGAGGCCCGAACACTGAAGCTTTCTTT. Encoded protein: CSGGPNTEAFF.

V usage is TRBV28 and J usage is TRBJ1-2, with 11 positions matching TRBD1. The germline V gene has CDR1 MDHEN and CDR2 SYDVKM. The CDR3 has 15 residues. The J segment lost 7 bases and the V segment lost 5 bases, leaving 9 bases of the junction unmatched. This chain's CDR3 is CASSPPGQGVGGYTF. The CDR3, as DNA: TGTGCCAGCAGTCCCCCGGGACAGGGGGTTGGTGGCTACACCTTC.

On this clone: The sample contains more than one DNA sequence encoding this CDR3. The chain's CDR3 is CASSRLAGGETQYF. CDR3 DNA: TGTGCCAGCAGCCGACTAGCGGGGGGAGAGACCCAGTACTTC. The chain couples TRBV7-2 to TRBJ2-5; 13 nucleotides line up with TRBD2. This CDR3 is built from 14 residues. The V gene's germline CDR1 is SGHTA and CDR2 FQGNSA. V was clipped by 5 bases and J by 4 bases; unmatched bases: 1.

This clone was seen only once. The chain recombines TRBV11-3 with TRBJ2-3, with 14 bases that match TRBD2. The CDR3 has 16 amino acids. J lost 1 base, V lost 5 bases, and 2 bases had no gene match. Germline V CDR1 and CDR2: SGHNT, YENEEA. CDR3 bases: TGTGCCAGCAGCCCGGGACTAGCGGGGGGCACAGATACGCAGTATTTT. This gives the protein CASSPGLAGGTDTQYF.

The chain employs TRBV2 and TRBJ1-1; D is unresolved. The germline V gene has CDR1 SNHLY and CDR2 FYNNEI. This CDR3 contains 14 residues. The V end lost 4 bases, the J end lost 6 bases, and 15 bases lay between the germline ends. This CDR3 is CASSAVSSLAEAFF. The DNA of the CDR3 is TGTGCCAGCAGTGCTGTCAGTTCTCTCGCTGAAGCTTTCTTT.

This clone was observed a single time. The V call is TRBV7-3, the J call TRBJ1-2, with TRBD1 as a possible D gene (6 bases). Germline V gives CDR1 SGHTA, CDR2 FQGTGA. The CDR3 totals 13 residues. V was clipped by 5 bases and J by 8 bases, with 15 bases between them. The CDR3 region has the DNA TGTGCCAGCAGCCAAGGGGGAATGGGCGGCTACACCTTC. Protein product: CASSQGGMGGYTF.

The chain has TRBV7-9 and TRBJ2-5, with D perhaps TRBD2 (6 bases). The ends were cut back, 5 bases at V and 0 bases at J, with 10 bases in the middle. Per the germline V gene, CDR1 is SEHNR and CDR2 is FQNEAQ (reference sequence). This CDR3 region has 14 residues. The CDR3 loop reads CASSPRGYQETQYF. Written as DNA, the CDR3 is TGTGCCAGCAGCCCCCGGGGGTACCAAGAGACCCAGTACTTC.

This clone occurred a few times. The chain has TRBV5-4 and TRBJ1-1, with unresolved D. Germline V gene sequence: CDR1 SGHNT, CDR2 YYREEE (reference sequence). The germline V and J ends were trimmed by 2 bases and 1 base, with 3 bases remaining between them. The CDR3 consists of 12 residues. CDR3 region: CASSFRNTEAFF. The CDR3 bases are TGTGCCAGCAGCTTCAGGAACACTGAAGCTTTCTTT.

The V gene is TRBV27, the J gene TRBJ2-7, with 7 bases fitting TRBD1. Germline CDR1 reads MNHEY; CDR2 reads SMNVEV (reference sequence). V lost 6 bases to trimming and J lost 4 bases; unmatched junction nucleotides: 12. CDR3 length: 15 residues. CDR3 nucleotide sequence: TGTGCCAGCAGGAAGGTGACAGGGTTGGTGTACGAGCAGTACTTC. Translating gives CASRKVTGLVYEQYF.

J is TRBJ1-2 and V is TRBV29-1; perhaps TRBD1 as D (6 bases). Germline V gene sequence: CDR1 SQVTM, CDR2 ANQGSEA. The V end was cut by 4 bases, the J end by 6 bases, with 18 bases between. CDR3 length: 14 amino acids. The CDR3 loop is CSVGGKNRVHGYTF. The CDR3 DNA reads TGCAGCGTTGGAGGAAAGAACAGGGTGCATGGCTACACCTTC.

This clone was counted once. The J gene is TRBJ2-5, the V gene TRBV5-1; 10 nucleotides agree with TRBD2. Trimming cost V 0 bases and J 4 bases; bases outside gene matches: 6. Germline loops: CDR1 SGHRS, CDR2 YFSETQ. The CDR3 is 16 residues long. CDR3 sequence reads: CASSLAVSSGGETQYF. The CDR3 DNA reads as TGCGCCAGCAGCTTGGCCGTCTCTAGCGGGGGAGAGACCCAGTACTTC.

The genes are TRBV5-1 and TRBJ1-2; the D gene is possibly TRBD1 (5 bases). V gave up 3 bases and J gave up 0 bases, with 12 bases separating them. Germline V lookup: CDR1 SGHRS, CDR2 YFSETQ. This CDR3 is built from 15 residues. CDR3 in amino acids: CASSSSGTPNYGYTF. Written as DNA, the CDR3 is TGCGCCAGCAGCTCCTCCGGGACTCCTAACTATGGCTACACCTTC.

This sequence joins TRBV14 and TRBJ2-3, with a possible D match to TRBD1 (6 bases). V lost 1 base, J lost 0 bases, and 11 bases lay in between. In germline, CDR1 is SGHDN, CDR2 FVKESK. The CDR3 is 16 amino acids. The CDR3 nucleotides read TGTGCCAGCAGCCAAGTCGGCAGGGGCAGCACAGATACGCAGTATTTT. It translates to CASSQVGRGSTDTQYF.

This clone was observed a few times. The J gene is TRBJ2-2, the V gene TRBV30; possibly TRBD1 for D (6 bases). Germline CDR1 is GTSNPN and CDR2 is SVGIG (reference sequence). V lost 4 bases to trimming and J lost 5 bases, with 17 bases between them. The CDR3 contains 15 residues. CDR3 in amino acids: CAWTTGRGDTGELFF. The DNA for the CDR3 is TGTGCCTGGACCACAGGGAGAGGAGATACCGGGGAGCTGTTTTTT.

CDR3 DNA: TGTGCCAGCAGCTTAGCCCTATTACAGGGGGTAGGTGGAAACACCATATATTTT. It specifies CASSLALLQGVGGNTIYF. This chain links TRBV7-6 with TRBJ1-3, with TRBD1 matching over 8 bases. The CDR3 totals 18 residues. Germline V gene sequence: CDR1 SGHVS, CDR2 FNYEAQ. Trimming at V came to 0 bases and at J to 3 bases, leaving 10 bases not matched to a gene.

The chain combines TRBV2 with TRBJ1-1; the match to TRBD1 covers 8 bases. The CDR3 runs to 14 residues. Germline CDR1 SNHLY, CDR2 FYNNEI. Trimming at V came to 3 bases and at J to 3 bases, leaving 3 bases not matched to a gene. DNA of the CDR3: TGTGCCAGCAGTGATCAGGGGGCGCACACTGAAGCTTTCTTT. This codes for CASSDQGAHTEAFF.

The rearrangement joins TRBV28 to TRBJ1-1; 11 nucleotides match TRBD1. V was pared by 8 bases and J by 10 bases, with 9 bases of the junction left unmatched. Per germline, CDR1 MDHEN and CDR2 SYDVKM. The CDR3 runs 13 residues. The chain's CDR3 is CASRTGGRSVAFF. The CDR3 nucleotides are TGTGCCAGCCGGACAGGGGGCCGCAGTGTAGCTTTCTTT.

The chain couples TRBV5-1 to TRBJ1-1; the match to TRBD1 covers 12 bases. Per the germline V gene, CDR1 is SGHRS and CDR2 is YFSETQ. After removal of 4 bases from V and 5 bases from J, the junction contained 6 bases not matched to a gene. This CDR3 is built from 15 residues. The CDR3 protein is CASSGTGQGATEAFF. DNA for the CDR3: TGCGCCAGCAGCGGAACGGGACAGGGGGCAACTGAAGCTTTCTTT.